One sample yielded the 29 T cell receptor beta chains listed below, sequenced in a study of blood T cell repertoires in COVID-19. Sequencing was performed with immunoSEQ multiplex PCR; in TCRdb, only in-frame clones are kept and a portion is missing. The sample includes under 70,000 clones, approximately 90% seen only once; the top ten take over 9%. The sample comprised PBMCs or T cells enriched from blood (not recorded which). The receptors originated from a woman between 35 and 50 years old who had recovered from COVID-19.

The chain uses TRBV5-6 and TRBJ1-3; no definite D call. This CDR3 has 17 amino acids. Germline CDR1 SGHDT, CDR2 YYEEEE. Trimming removed 0 bases at V and 2 bases at J, with 15 bases between. The CDR3 DNA sequence: TGTGCCAGCAGCTTGGTCCATCAGAAAGTCCCTGGAAACACCATATATTTT. Its translation: CASSLVHQKVPGNTIYF. The full variable domain, in which reference TRBV5-6 and TRBJ1-3 provide the parts outside the CDR3, is DAGVTQSPTHLIKTRGQQVTLRCSPKSGHDTVSWYQQALGQGPQFIFQYYEEEERQRGNFPDRFSGHQFPNYSSELNVNALLLGDSALYLCASSLVHQKVPGNTIYFGEGSWLTVV.

V and J are TRBV18 and TRBJ2-2, with D tentatively TRBD2 (6 bases). CDR3 length: 15 residues. Per the germline V gene, CDR1 is KGHSH and CDR2 is LQKENI. The V end was cut by 8 bases, the J end by 0 bases, with 13 bases between. The chain's CDR3 is CASPRRGANTGELFF. The CDR3, as DNA: TGTGCCAGCCCCCGGCGGGGCGCGAACACCGGGGAGCTGTTTTTT.

This chain connects TRBV4-2 to TRBJ2-7; 7 bases are a match to TRBD1. The CDR3 runs 14 residues. V dropped 0 bases and J dropped 5; count of bases not matched to a gene: 4. Germline V CDR1 and CDR2: LGHNA, YNFKEQ. Here the CDR3 DNA reads TGTGCCAGCAGCCAAGACCCCCAGGGGGACGAGCAGTACTTC. It is translated as CASSQDPQGDEQYF.

The chain uses TRBV6-5 and TRBJ1-5; D call uncertain. The CDR3 runs to 14 residues. Germline CDR1 MNHEY, CDR2 SVGAGI. V was trimmed by 2 bases and J by 7 bases, leaving 12 bases between them. CDR3 sequence (DNA): TGTGCCAGCAGTTACGTCCGCGTGAGCCAGCCCCAGCATTTT. Translation: CASSYVRVSQPQHF.

This clone was counted a few times. This chain uses TRBV11-2 with TRBJ1-5, with D possibly matching TRBD1 (6 bases). Trimming pared 0 bases from V and 4 bases from J, leaving 10 bases between. The CDR3 runs 15 residues. Germline CDR1 and CDR2: SGHAT and FQNNGV. The CDR3 sequence is CASSLEGTQNQPQHF. The CDR3 bases are TGTGCCAGCAGCTTAGAGGGGACACAGAATCAGCCCCAGCATTTT.

The V and J genes are TRBV19 and TRBJ1-1; D is ambiguous. V lost 10 bases and J 0 bases, leaving 15 bases between the germline ends. Looked up from germline, CDR1 is LNHDA and CDR2 is SQIVND (reference sequence). The CDR3 runs 14 residues. Here the CDR3 DNA reads TGTGCCACCATGGATCCAGGTCTGAACACTGAAGCTTTCTTT. It is translated as CATMDPGLNTEAFF.

The V and J genes are TRBV7-2 and TRBJ2-5; TRBD2 aligns across 7 bases. In germline, CDR1 is SGHTA, CDR2 FQGNSA. This CDR3 contains 14 residues. With 5 bases clipped from V and 2 bases from J, the junction kept 5 bases outside the gene matches. The CDR3 DNA is TGTGCCAGCAGCCCGTCTAGCGGACAAGAGACCCAGTACTTC. Translation gives CASSPSSGQETQYF.

V gene TRBV5-6 combines with J gene TRBJ2-3; no firm D call. Between the trimmed V and J ends, which lost 2 bases and 0 bases, there was a span of 7 bases. Germline loops: CDR1 SGHDT, CDR2 YYEEEE. This CDR3 is 14 amino acids long. The DNA of the CDR3 is TGTGCCAGCAGCTTCTGGCGGAGCACAGATACGCAGTATTTT. The encoded protein is CASSFWRSTDTQYF.

The chain links TRBV29-1 to TRBJ1-2; 7 nucleotides align to TRBD1. Per the germline V gene, CDR1 is SQVTM and CDR2 is ANQGSEA. The ends lost 7 bases at V and 5 bases at J; junction bases unmatched: 7. This CDR3 has 12 amino acids. The CDR3, as DNA: TGCAGCGGTCGACAGGGAGTTTATGGCTACACCTTC. Translation: CSGRQGVYGYTF.

This chain joins TRBV27 and TRBJ1-5, with TRBD1 identical over 8 bases. V lost 4 bases and J lost 6; bases outside the gene matches: 8. This CDR3 is built from 15 residues. CDR1 is MNHEY and CDR2 is SMNVEV in the germline V gene (reference sequence). The CDR3 coding sequence is TGTGCCAGCAGTTACCGGGGACAGGTTGGTCAGCCCCAGCATTTT. Its protein product is CASSYRGQVGQPQHF.

The V gene is TRBV11-2, the J gene TRBJ1-1; perhaps TRBD1 as D (6 bases). In germline, CDR1 is SGHAT, CDR2 FQNNGV. The CDR3 contains 15 residues. V lost 3 bases, J lost 3 bases, and 14 bases lay in between. The CDR3 is CASSFIGTKDTEAFF. CDR3 DNA: TGTGCCAGCAGCTTTATCGGGACAAAGGACACTGAAGCTTTCTTT. Looking up the rest from reference TRBV11-2 and TRBJ1-1 gives the full variable domain: EAGVAQSPRYKIIEKRQSVAFWCNPISGHATLYWYQQILGQGPKLLIQFQNNGVVDDSQLPKDRFSAERLKGVDSTLKIQPAKLEDSAVYLCASSFIGTKDTEAFFGQGTRLTVV.

CDR3 sequence (DNA): TGTGCCAGCAGCTTAGCATGGGGGGTTCAAGAGACCCAGTACTTC. It is translated as CASSLAWGVQETQYF. The V gene is TRBV7-6, the J gene TRBJ2-5, with D tentatively TRBD2 (6 bases). In germline, CDR1 is SGHVS, CDR2 FNYEAQ. Trimming shortened V by 0 bases and J by 2 bases, and 10 bases separated the two germline ends. The CDR3 loop spans 15 amino acids.

The chain is built from TRBV4-1 and TRBJ2-1; a possible D gene is TRBD2 (6 bases). CDR1 MGHRA and CDR2 YSYEKL come from the germline V gene. Trimming removed 2 bases from V and 5 bases from J, with 13 bases in between. This CDR3 region has 15 residues. CDR3 bases: TGCGCCAGCAGCCAATTCGACGGAGGGAACAATGAGCAGTTCTTC. It translates to CASSQFDGGNNEQFF.

The rearrangement joins TRBV4-1 to TRBJ2-1; TRBD2 aligns across 8 bases. The CDR3 extends over 14 amino acids. Trimming cost V 4 bases and J 5 bases; bases outside gene matches: 4. CDR1 and CDR2 (germline): MGHRA, YSYEKL. CDR3 amino acids: CASSPGTRHNEQFF. The CDR3 bases are TGCGCCAGCAGCCCCGGGACTAGACACAATGAGCAGTTCTTC.

The chain joins TRBV6-5 to TRBJ1-5; 10 bases are a match to TRBD1. CDR3 length: 15 residues. Per the germline V gene, CDR1 is MNHEY and CDR2 is SVGAGI. Germline trimming cut 5 bases from V and 3 bases from J; bases unmatched to any gene: 4. For the CDR3, the DNA is TGTGCCAGCAGTCGGACAGGGGGAGACAATCAGCCCCAGCATTTT. This translates into CASSRTGGDNQPQHF.

The chain recombines TRBV7-7 with TRBJ2-1; D is unresolved. The CDR3 sequence is 13 residues long. The V end was cut by 5 bases, the J end by 8 bases, with 13 bases between. The germline gives CDR1 SSHAT, CDR2 FNYEAQ (reference sequence). CDR3 sequence reads: CASSLLREDEQFF. The CDR3 DNA reads as TGTGCCAGCAGCCTACTCCGTGAGGATGAGCAGTTCTTC.

V is TRBV6-5 and J is TRBJ2-1; 8 bases fit TRBD1. The V gene's germline CDR1 is MNHEY and CDR2 SVGAGI. CDR3 size: 14 residues. The V segment lost 10 bases and the J segment 6 bases; nucleotides outside the gene matches: 11. This chain's CDR3 is CATKAGGLFNEQFF. The CDR3 DNA reads TGTGCCACCAAAGCAGGGGGCCTTTTCAATGAGCAGTTCTTC.

The chain joins TRBV2 to TRBJ2-2; 8 nucleotides match TRBD1. The J segment lost 4 bases and the V segment lost 5 bases, leaving 6 bases of the junction unmatched. Germline assignment: CDR1 SNHLY and CDR2 FYNNEI. The CDR3 is 15 residues long. DNA of the CDR3: TGTGCCAGCAGTATCCGGGACAGGATCACCGGGGAGCTGTTTTTT. Residues: CASSIRDRITGELFF.

The genes are TRBV7-9 and TRBJ1-1; D call uncertain. Trimming removed 6 bases at V and 0 bases at J, with 11 bases between. The CDR3 has 14 residues. Germline CDR1 is SEHNR and CDR2 is FQNEAQ (reference sequence). The CDR3 protein is CASRGEGLNTEAFF. The CDR3 DNA follows: TGTGCCAGCAGGGGAGAAGGGCTGAACACTGAAGCTTTCTTT.

This clone was detected once. Given the absence of the conserved phenylalanine or tryptophan at the CDR3 end, a read error is likely. The DNA is left out, because the CDR3 cannot be placed on it with certainty; the CDR3 is given as TCRdb lists it. The V gene is TRBV23-1, the J gene TRBJ2-2; the table's TRBD2 call for D was not verified on the DNA. TRBV23-1 falls under the ORF class, with uncertain function. The CDR3 length is 8 residues, termini included. CDR3 sequence reads: CASIARVK.

The chain links TRBV18 to TRBJ2-2; weak D call: TRBD2 (6 bases). CDR3 size: 16 residues. CDR1 is KGHSH and CDR2 is LQKENI in the germline V gene. V gave up 7 bases and J gave up 2 bases, with 17 bases separating them. CDR3 sequence (DNA): TGTGCCAGCTACCCCGCGACCGGGAGAAACACCGGGGAGCTGTTTTTT. This codes for CASYPATGRNTGELFF.

This chain links TRBV2 with TRBJ1-1; TRBD1 matches 9 bases. The V gene end was trimmed by 3 bases and the J gene end by 3 bases; junction bases not matched to a gene: 5. Germline V gives CDR1 SNHLY, CDR2 FYNNEI. CDR3 length: 15 residues. The CDR3 loop is CASSDRDRADTEAFF. In DNA form, the CDR3 reads TGTGCCAGCAGTGACAGGGACAGGGCGGACACTGAAGCTTTCTTT.

The chain uses TRBV19 and TRBJ2-1; 10 positions agree with TRBD2. The germline CDR1 and CDR2 sequences are LNHDA and SQIVND (reference sequence). There are 15 residues in the CDR3. The V gene end was trimmed by 4 bases and the J gene end by 7 bases; junction bases not matched to a gene: 7. The CDR3 region has the DNA TGTGCCAGTAGTACCCCGGGACTAGCGATGAATGAGCAGTTCTTC. Protein product: CASSTPGLAMNEQFF. Full variable domain (remainder filled in from reference TRBV19 and TRBJ2-1): DGGITQSPKYLFRKEGQNVTLSCEQNLNHDAMYWYRQDPGQGLRLIYYSQIVNDFQKGDIAEGYSVSREKKESFPLTVTSAQKNPTAFYLCASSTPGLAMNEQFFGPGTRLTVL.

The rearrangement links TRBV28 to TRBJ2-1; TRBD2 might be the D (7 bases). V lost 6 bases, J lost 0 bases, and 15 bases lay in between. Per germline, CDR1 MDHEN and CDR2 SYDVKM. This CDR3 spans 16 amino acids. CDR3 sequence reads: CASRFRGGRSYNEQFF. CDR3 DNA sequence: TGTGCCAGCAGGTTCCGCGGGGGCCGCTCCTACAATGAGCAGTTCTTC. Combining the CDR3 with reference TRBV28 and TRBJ2-1 gives the whole variable domain DVKVTQSSRYLVKRTGEKVFLECVQDMDHENMFWYRQDPGLGLRLIYFSYDVKMKEKGDIPEGYSVSREKKERFSLILESASTNQTSMYLCASRFRGGRSYNEQFFGPGTRLTVL.

This clone was seen only once. This sequence joins TRBV7-6 and TRBJ1-3; D may be TRBD1 (5 bases). Germline V gives CDR1 SGHVS, CDR2 FNYEAQ. V was clipped by 5 bases and J by 0 bases, with 11 bases between them. CDR3 length: 15 residues. The CDR3 protein is CASSRGQSSGNTIYF. The CDR3 bases are TGTGCCAGCAGCCGCGGACAAAGCTCTGGAAACACCATATATTTT.

The gene calls are TRBV10-2 and TRBJ2-5; TRBD2 might be the D (5 bases). The V and J ends lost 2 bases and 9 bases respectively, with 16 bases between them. The CDR3 length is 14 residues. CDR1 WSHSY and CDR2 SAAADI come from the germline V gene. The CDR3 sequence is CASSEMGREYAQYF. DNA for the CDR3: TGCGCCAGCAGTGAGATGGGAAGGGAGTACGCCCAGTACTTC.

In this sample, this clone turned up once. This sequence joins TRBV19 and TRBJ2-1; TRBD1 matches at 9 bases. Germline CDR1 LNHDA, CDR2 SQIVND (reference sequence). The J segment lost 2 bases and the V segment lost 4 bases, leaving 6 bases of the junction unmatched. CDR3 size: 16 residues. The CDR3 protein is CASSKTGTGTYNEQFF. CDR3 nucleotide sequence: TGTGCCAGTAGTAAGACCGGGACAGGGACCTACAATGAGCAGTTCTTC.

The rearrangement joins TRBV18 to TRBJ2-7; possibly TRBD2 for D (7 bases). Germline loops: CDR1 KGHSH, CDR2 LQKENI. V was trimmed by 3 bases and J by 5 bases, leaving 11 bases between them. The CDR3 sequence is 13 residues long. The CDR3 DNA reads as TGTGCCAGCTCACCGGCGGGGGCTAACGAGCAGTACTTC. Its protein is CASSPAGANEQYF.

Only one count was recorded for this clone. The V and J genes are TRBV24-1 and TRBJ2-7; no reliable D call. V dropped 2 bases and J dropped 6 bases, with 10 bases sitting between them. This CDR3 is 13 amino acids long. Per germline, CDR1 KGHDR and CDR2 SFDVKD. The CDR3 reads CATSDSFGFEQYF. The CDR3 region has the DNA TGTGCCACCAGTGATTCTTTCGGGTTCGAGCAGTACTTC.